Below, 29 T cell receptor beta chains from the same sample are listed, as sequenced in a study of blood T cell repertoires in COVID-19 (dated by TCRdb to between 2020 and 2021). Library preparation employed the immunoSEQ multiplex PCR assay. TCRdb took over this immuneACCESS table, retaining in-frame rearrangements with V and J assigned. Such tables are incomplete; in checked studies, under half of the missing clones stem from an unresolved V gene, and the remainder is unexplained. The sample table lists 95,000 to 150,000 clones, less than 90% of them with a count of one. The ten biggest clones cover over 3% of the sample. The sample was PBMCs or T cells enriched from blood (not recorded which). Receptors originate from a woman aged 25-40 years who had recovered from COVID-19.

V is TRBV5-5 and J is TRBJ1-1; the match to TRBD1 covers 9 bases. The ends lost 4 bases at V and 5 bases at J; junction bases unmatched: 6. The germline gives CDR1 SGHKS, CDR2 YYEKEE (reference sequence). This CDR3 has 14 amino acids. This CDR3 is CASSLGTGRTEAFF. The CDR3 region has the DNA TGTGCCAGCAGCCTAGGGACAGGGAGGACTGAAGCTTTCTTT. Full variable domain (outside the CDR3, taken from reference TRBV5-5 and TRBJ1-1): DAGVTQSPTHLIKTRGQQVTLRCSPISGHKSVSWYQQVLGQGPQFIFQYYEKEERGRGNFPDRFSARQFPNYSSELNVNALLLGDSALYLCASSLGTGRTEAFFGQGTRLTVV.

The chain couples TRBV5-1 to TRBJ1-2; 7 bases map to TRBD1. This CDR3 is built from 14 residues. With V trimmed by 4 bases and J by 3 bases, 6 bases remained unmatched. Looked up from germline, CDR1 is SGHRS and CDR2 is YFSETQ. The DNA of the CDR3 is TGCGCCAGCAGCCGGACCGGGACAGACTATGGCTACACCTTC. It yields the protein CASSRTGTDYGYTF.

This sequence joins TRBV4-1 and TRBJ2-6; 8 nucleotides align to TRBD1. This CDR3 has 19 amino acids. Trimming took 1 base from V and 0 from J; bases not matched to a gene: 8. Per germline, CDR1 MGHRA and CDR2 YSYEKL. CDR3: CASSQAEGQGSSGANVLTF. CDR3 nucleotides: TGCGCCAGCAGCCAAGCGGAAGGACAGGGAAGCTCTGGGGCCAACGTCCTGACTTTC.

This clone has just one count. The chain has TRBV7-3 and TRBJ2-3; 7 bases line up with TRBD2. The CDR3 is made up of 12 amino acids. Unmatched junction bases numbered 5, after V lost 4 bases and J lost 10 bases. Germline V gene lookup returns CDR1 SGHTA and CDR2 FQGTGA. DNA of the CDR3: TGTGCCAGCAGCTCGACCCGGGGGGCGCAGTATTTT. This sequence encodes CASSSTRGAQYF.

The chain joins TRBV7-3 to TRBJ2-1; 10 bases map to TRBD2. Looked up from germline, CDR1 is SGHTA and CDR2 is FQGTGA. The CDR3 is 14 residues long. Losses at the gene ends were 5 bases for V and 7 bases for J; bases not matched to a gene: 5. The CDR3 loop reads CASSLAGVENEQFF. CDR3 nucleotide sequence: TGTGCCAGCAGCCTAGCGGGAGTGGAAAATGAGCAGTTCTTC.

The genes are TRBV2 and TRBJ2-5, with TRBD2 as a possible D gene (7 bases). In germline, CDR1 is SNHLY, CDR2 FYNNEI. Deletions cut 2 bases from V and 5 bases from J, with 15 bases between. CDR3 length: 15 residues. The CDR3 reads CASSEHLGGAETQYF. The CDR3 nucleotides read TGTGCCAGCAGTGAACACCTTGGGGGGGCGGAGACCCAGTACTTC.

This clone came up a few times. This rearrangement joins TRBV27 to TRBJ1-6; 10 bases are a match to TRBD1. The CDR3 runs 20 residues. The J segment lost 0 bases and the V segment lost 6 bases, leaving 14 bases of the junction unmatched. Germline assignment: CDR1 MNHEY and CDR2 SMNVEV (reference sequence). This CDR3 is CASRTKWTGGMSSYNSPLHF. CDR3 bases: TGTGCCAGCAGGACGAAGTGGACAGGGGGTATGAGCTCCTATAATTCACCCCTCCACTTT.

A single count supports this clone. In DNA form, the CDR3 reads TGTGCCAGCAGTTTATCAGGGGGCGGCACTGAAGCTTTCTTT. Amino acids: CASSLSGGGTEAFF. This rearrangement joins TRBV27 to TRBJ1-1, with 7 bases identical to TRBD1. The CDR3 has 14 amino acids. V was clipped by 0 bases and J by 4 bases; unmatched bases: 2. Germline V lookup: CDR1 MNHEY, CDR2 SMNVEV (reference sequence).

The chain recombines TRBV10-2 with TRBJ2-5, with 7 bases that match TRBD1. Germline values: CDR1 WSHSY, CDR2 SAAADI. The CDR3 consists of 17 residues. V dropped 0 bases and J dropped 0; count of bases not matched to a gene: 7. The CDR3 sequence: CASSESRQGMYQETQYF. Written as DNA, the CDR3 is TGCGCCAGCAGTGAGTCCAGACAGGGAATGTACCAAGAGACCCAGTACTTC.

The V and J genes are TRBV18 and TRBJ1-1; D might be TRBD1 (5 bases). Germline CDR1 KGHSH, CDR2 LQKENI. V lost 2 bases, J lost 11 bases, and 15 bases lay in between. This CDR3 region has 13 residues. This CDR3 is CASSPKGGGDAFF. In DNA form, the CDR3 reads TGTGCCAGCTCACCAAAGGGCGGGGGAGACGCTTTCTTT.

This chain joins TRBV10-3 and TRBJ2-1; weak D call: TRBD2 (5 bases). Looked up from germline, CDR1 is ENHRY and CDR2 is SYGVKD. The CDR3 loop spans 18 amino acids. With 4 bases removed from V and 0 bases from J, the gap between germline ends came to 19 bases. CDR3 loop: CAISVNSMAGVSYNEQFF. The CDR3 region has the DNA TGTGCCATCAGTGTGAATTCGATGGCGGGTGTCTCCTACAATGAGCAGTTCTTC.

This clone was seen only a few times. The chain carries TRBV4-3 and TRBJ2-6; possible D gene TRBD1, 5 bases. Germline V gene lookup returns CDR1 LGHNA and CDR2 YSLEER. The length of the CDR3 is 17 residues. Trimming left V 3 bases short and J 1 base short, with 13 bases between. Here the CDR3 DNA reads TGCGCCAGCAGCCATACCTCATCAGGGTCTGGGGCCAACGTCCTGACTTTC. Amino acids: CASSHTSSGSGANVLTF.

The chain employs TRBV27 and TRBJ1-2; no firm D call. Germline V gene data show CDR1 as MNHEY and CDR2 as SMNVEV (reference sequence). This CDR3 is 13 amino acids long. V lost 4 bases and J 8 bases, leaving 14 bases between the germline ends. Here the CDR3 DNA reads TGTGCCAGCAGTTCCCTCGGGGTGTTAGGCTACACCTTC. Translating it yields CASSSLGVLGYTF.

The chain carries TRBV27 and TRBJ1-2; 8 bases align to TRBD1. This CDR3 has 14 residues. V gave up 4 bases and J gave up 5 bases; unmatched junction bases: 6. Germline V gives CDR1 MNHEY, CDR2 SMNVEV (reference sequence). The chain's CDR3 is CASSYKTGAYGYTF. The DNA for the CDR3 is TGTGCCAGCAGTTACAAGACAGGGGCGTATGGCTACACCTTC.

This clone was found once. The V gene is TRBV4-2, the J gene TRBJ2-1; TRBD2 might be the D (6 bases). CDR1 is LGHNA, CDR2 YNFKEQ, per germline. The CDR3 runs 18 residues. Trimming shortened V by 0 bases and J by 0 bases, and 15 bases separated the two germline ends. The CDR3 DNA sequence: TGTGCCAGCAGCCAAGAGATGGTGACGGGAGCCTCCTACAATGAGCAGTTCTTC. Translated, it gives CASSQEMVTGASYNEQFF.

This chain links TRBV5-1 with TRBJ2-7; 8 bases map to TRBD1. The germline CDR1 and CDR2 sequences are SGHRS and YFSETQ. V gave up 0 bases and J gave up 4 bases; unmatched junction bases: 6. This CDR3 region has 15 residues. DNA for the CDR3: TGCGCCAGCAGCTTGGGCAGGGGGCGAGGGTACGAGCAGTACTTC. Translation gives CASSLGRGRGYEQYF.

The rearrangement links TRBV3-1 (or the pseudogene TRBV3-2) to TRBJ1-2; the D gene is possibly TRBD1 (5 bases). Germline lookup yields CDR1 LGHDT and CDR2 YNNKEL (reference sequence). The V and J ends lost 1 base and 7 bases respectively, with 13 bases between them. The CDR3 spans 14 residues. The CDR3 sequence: CASSQVWGEGGYTF. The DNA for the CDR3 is TGTGCCAGCAGCCAAGTATGGGGGGAAGGTGGCTACACCTTC.

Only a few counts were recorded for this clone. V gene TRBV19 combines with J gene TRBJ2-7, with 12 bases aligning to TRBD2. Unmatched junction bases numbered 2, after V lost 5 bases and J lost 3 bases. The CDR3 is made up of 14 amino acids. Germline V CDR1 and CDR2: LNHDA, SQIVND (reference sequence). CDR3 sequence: CASSEGLAGYEQYF. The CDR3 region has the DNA TGTGCCAGTAGTGAGGGACTAGCGGGCTACGAGCAGTACTTC.

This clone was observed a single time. This CDR3 reads CASSPGGASGANVLTF. Here the CDR3 DNA reads TGTGCCAGTAGTCCAGGGGGCGCGTCTGGGGCCAACGTCCTGACTTTC. The chain uses TRBV19 and TRBJ2-6; 8 nucleotides match TRBD1. The CDR3 is 16 residues long. Germline assignment: CDR1 LNHDA and CDR2 SQIVND (reference sequence). Germline trimming cut 5 bases from V and 1 base from J; bases unmatched to any gene: 4.

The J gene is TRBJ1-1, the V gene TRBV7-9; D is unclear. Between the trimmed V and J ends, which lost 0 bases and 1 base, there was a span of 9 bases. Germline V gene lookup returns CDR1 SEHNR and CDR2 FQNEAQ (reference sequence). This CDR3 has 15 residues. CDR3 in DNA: TGTGCCAGCAGCTTAGCCCCCGGGAGGAACACTGAAGCTTTCTTT. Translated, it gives CASSLAPGRNTEAFF.

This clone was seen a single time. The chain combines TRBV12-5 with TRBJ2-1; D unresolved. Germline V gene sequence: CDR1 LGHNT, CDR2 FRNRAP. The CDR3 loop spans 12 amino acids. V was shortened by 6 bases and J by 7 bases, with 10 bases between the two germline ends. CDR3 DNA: TGTGCTAGTGGGCCAGAAATGAATGAGCAGTTCTTC. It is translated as CASGPEMNEQFF.

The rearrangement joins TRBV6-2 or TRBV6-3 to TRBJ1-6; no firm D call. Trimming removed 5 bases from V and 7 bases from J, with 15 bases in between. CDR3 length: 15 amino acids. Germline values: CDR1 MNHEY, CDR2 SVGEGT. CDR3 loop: CASSKEPRRNSPLHF. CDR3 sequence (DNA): TGTGCCAGCAGTAAGGAACCTAGGCGGAATTCACCCCTCCACTTT.

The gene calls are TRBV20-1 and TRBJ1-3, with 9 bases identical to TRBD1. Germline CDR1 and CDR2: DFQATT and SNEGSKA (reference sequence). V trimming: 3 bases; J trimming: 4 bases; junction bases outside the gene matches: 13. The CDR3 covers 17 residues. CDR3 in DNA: TGCAGTGCTAGTAGTATGGTGGGACAGGGACTAGGAAACACCATATATTTT. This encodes CSASSMVGQGLGNTIYF.

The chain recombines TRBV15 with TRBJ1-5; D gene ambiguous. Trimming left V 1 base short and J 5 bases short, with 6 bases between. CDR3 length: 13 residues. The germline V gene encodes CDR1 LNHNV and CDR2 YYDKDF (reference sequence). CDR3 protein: CATSRGGHQPQHF. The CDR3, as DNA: TGTGCCACCAGCAGAGGAGGGCATCAGCCCCAGCATTTT.

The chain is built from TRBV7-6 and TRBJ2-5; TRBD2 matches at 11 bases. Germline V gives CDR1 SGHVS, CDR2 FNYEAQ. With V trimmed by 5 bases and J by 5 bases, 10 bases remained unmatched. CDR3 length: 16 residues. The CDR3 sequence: CASSPLAGALMETQYF. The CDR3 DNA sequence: TGTGCCAGCAGCCCACTAGCGGGAGCCCTAATGGAGACCCAGTACTTC. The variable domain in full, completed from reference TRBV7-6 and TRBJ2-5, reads GAGVSQSPRYKVTKRGQDVALRCDPISGHVSLYWYRQALGQGPEFLTYFNYEAQQDKSGLPNDRFSAERPEGSISTLTIQRTEQRDSAMYRCASSPLAGALMETQYFGPGTRLLVL.

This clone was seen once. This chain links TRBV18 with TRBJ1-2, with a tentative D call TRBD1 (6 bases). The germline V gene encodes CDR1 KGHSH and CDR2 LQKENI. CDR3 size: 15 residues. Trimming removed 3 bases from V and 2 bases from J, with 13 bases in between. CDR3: CASSPRGAQNYGYTF. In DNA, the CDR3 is TGTGCCAGCTCACCTCGGGGGGCCCAAAACTATGGCTACACCTTC.

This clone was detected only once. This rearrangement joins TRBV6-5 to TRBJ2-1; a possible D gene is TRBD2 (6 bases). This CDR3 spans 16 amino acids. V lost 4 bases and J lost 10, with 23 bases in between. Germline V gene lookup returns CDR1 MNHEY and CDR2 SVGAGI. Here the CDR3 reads CASSFPGLLEVGEQFF. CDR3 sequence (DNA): TGTGCCAGCAGTTTCCCGGGACTCCTGGAGGTCGGCGAGCAGTTCTTC.

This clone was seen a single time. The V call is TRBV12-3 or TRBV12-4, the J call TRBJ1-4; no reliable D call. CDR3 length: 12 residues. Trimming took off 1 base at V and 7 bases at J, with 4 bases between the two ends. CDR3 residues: CASSLDLEKLFF. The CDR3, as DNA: TGTGCCAGCAGTTTAGATCTTGAAAAACTGTTTTTT.

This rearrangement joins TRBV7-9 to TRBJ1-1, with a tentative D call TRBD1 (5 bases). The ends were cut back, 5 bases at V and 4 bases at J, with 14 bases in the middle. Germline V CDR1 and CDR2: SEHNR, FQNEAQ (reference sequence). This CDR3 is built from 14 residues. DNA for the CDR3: TGTGCCAGCAGCCTCACGGGGGTTAGCACTGAAGCTTTCTTT. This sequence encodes CASSLTGVSTEAFF.